The 3 T cell receptor beta chains presented below share a single source sample, sequenced in a study of T cell responses to AZD1222 COVID-19 vaccine. Clones were sequenced by immunoSEQ multiplex PCR, and TCRdb holds only the in-frame ones, with some missing. The data contain some 120,000 clones, about 88% of them singletons. Specimen: peripheral blood, collected on day 0 of AZD1222 vaccination. These TCRs come from an adult in good health.

This clone was seen a single time. The genes are TRBV18 and TRBJ2-2, with D possibly called TRBD1 or TRBD2 (5 bases each). V dropped 4 bases and J dropped 0 bases, with 12 bases sitting between them. The CDR3 covers 16 residues. CDR1 and CDR2 from the germline V gene are KGHSH and LQKENI. The CDR3 here is CASSLHGTANTGELFF. CDR3 nucleotide sequence: TGTGCCAGCTCACTACATGGGACGGCGAACACCGGGGAGCTGTTTTTT. Complete variable domain (other parts from reference TRBV18 and TRBJ2-2): NAGVMQNPRHLVRRRGQEARLRCSPMKGHSHVYWYRQLPEEGLKFMVYLQKENIIDESGMPKERFSAEFPKEGPSILRIQQVVRGDSAAYFCASSLHGTANTGELFFGEGSRLTVL.

This clone was observed once. The V gene is TRBV9, the J gene TRBJ2-2; 7 bases match TRBD2. CDR1 is SGDLS, CDR2 YYNGEE, per germline. The CDR3 sequence is 16 residues long. Trimming cost V 0 bases and J 3 bases; bases outside gene matches: 5. For the CDR3, the DNA is TGTGCCAGCAGCGTAGCCGTCAGCGGGGACACCGGGGAGCTGTTTTTT. This codes for CASSVAVSGDTGELFF.

V and J are TRBV7-9 and TRBJ1-4; D is possibly TRBD1 (5 bases). Germline V gives CDR1 SEHNR, CDR2 FQNEAQ (reference sequence). The CDR3 contains 15 residues. Trimming cost V 2 bases and J 7 bases, with 14 bases left between them. CDR3 sequence (DNA): TGTGCCAGCAGCTTAAACGCAGGGATCATTGAAAAACTGTTTTTT. Protein sequence: CASSLNAGIIEKLFF.